This T cell receptor (beta chain) was profiled in a study of CD8+ T cells in alopecia areata. Study in general: Tofacitinib ran for 6 to 18 months before 6 months off drug.

The CDR3 is made up of 16 amino acids. Trimming at V came to 6 bases and at J to 7 bases, leaving 15 bases not matched to a gene. Germline loops: CDR1 SEHNR, CDR2 FQNEAQ (reference sequence). Isolation of CD4+ and CD8+ T cells from PBMCs was achieved by sorting. Once RNA had been extracted, it was reverse transcribed into cDNA to act as the sequencing template. Profiled with immunoSEQ multiplex PCR; TCRdb holds only in-frame clones, not every one. The sample shows over 100,000 clones, approximately 48% of them seen only once. Sequencing used CD8+ T cells sorted from blood, obtained at week 0. The sequence was collected from a human donor with alopecia areata. This rearrangement joins TRBV7-9 to TRBJ1-5, with 7 bases lining up with TRBD1. The CDR3 here is CASSIGLTQGEQPQHF. The DNA for the CDR3 is TGTGCCAGCAGTATAGGCCTGACGCAGGGGGAACAGCCCCAGCATTTT. The entire variable domain, with the rest obtained from reference TRBV7-9 and TRBJ1-5, is as follows: DTGVSQNPRHKITKRGQNVTFRCDPISEHNRLYWYRQTLGQGPEFLTYFQNEAQLEKSRLLSDRFSAERPKGSFSTLEIQRTEQGDSAMYLCASSIGLTQGEQPQHFGDGTRLSIL.